This TCR beta chain was sequenced in a study of blood T cell repertoires in COVID-19. Study-level information: The United States, Italy and Spain supplied acute and convalescent COVID-19 samples. PBMCs, B-cell-depleted T cells, or T cells were the source of the cDNA or gDNA that made up the material.

How the authors handled the data: It was from reference gene primer amplification that nucleated cell counts were estimated. Some clones are missing from TCRdb's copy, which holds only in-frame ones; the method was immunoSEQ multiplex PCR. Clone size and V and J calls were adopted from that table, with D and trimming inferred from the DNA. Altogether 470,000 or so clones are present, roughly 90% being singletons, with the ten largest covering 4.3%. There are 15 residues in the CDR3. From germline, CDR1 is LGHNA and CDR2 YNFKEQ. With 4 bases removed from V and 6 bases from J, the gap between germline ends came to 16 bases.

The sequence derives from a woman younger than 45 with acute or convalescent COVID-19. The chain employs TRBV4-2 and TRBJ2-1; D possibly corresponds to TRBD2 (6 bases). The sequenced sample consisted of peripheral blood. The CDR3 here is CASSPYAGRINEQFF. The CDR3 DNA follows: TGTGCCAGCAGCCCATATGCGGGACGGATCAATGAGCAGTTCTTC.